This T cell receptor (beta chain) was retrieved from a study of Graves' ophthalmopathy and Graves' hyperthyroidism (dated by TCRdb to the late 2010s). Regarding the research as a whole: Peripheral blood was collected before any treatment was given, at the time of initial diagnosis. T-cell repertoires of thyroid tissue and blood were compared in more than five hyperthyroidism patients. The independent validation cohort included about 20 hyperthyroidism patients plus 17 patients who later progressed from hyperthyroidism to ophthalmopathy. In total, 135 blood samples were TCR-sequenced: 40 to 45 ophthalmopathy, approximately 75 hyperthyroidism and 17 hyperthyroidism-to-ophthalmopathy patients. To explore V-J signatures that distinguish ophthalmopathy from hyperthyroidism, a discovery set of about a hundred patients was enrolled, made up of some 41 with ophthalmopathy and 57 with stable hyperthyroidism. The study used TCR beta repertoire signatures to distinguish Graves' ophthalmopathy from Graves' hyperthyroidism and to predict progression to ophthalmopathy. The 100 discovery patients were randomly split 7:3 into training and test sets. Once sampling was done, hyperthyroidism patients were given methimazole at a starting dose of 30 mg daily, while ophthalmopathy patients were given high-dose intravenous methylprednisolone. What the study reported, not specific to this receptor: In validation, the model predicted ophthalmopathy progression with about 71% sensitivity and roughly 72% specificity; 12 predicted patients were CT-confirmed with GO in a median of approximately six months. No statistical method was used to set the sample size in advance, and the investigators knew which group each participant was assigned to. Most expanded thyroid clonotypes with a frequency above 0.001 also appeared in blood, which suggests that blood repertoires may reflect the immune response in the thyroid. In cross-validation, the 13-signature model distinguished ophthalmopathy from stable hyperthyroidism with just over 85% sensitivity and around 83% specificity, while in the test set the corresponding values were about 79% and 69%.

Trimming accounts for 6 bases at V and 0 bases at J, while the number of junction bases matched to no gene is 5. The CDR3 holds 15 amino acids from the cysteine to the phenylalanine. Only CDR3 DNA remains: 45 bases, in frame from the first base. For repertoire sequencing, TCR beta CDR3 regions were amplified from RNA transcripts. The first round of RT-PCR was done with HTBI primers and the Qiagen OneStep RT-PCR kit, and was followed by a second round of multiplex PCR, then size selection and purification. Sequencing of the libraries was carried out on an Illumina HiSeq2000 in paired-end mode with 100 bp reads. The authors processed their data as follows. SOAPnuke was used to process the reads, removing any read that contained adapters or uncalled bases, had a mean Phred below 15, or lacked an exact match to the constant primer or identifier. COPE v1.2.5 was used to merge high-quality paired reads. Clonotypes were defined as unique nucleotide sequences and were aligned to IMGT TRB V, D and J references using MiTCR v1.1. Analysis was restricted to V-J combinations with a frequency above 0.0001, which covered roughly 99% of repertoires. For each V-J combination, a TCR clonal expansion and chaos score was defined as the ratio of F50 clonal expansion to chaos observed in the TCRdist matrix. Welch's t-statistics and random forest were used to narrow the features down to around twelve V-J combinations, which were then fed into a naive Bayes classifier. The similarity between thyroid and blood repertoires was quantified using the Morisita-Horn index. TCRdb trimmed the raw reads at Q25, called clones with MiXCR and kept productive beta chains. Each entry is one CDR3 protein sequence, shown with its most common DNA and genes. These V and J calls derive from TCRdb rather than the authors' analysis. This sample has some 170,000 distinct CDR3 sequences in its table, and about two fifths of those were observed once. The top ten clonotypes cover approximately 9% of the sample.

Ophthalmopathy patients had moderately to severely active disease, Clinical Activity Score of at least 3, NOSPECS grade of at least 4, and disease duration under 3 months. Patients with other autoimmune diseases, uncontrolled infections, pregnancy or lactation were excluded from the study. Clinical symptoms, serum thyroxine, TRAb, thyroid ultrasound and orbital computed tomography formed the basis of the diagnosis. Using Ficoll-Paque density gradient centrifugation, PBMCs were isolated from 10 ml of fresh peripheral blood. Total RNA was extracted with Trizol reagent and quality-checked on an Agilent 2100 Bioanalyzer. At least ten counts were recorded for this clonotype. The antigen this receptor binds is unknown. Base qualities were left out, and no much larger clone turns up one base away.

Input material: peripheral blood. This sequence uses TRBV12-3 or TRBV12-4 and TRBJ2-5; 9 junctional bases match TRBD1. The sequence was collected from a man aged 30 to 39 with Graves' ophthalmopathy. Donor details come from another sample of the same person, matched by shared clones. CDR3 reads: CASSLGQGNQETQYF. The DNA reads as follows: TGTGCCAGCAGCCTAGGACAGGGGAACCAAGAGACCCAGTACTTC.